The clone carrying this TCR beta chain was recorded only once. Individuals aged about 18 to 90 years were recruited from some 26 US areas. Participants were placed into cohorts based on the clinical history they reported. TCRdb's table, derived via immunoSEQ multiplex PCR, lists solely in-frame clones and lacks some. The data hold hundreds of thousands of clones, with 85% to 90% observed a single time. Germline V gene sequence: CDR1 SNHLY, CDR2 FYNNEI. The CDR3 is 13 residues long. V gave up 0 bases and J gave up 9 bases, with 12 bases separating them. These data come from a study of blood T cell repertoires in COVID-19.

This TCR came from a woman aged 18-29 years with acute COVID-19. The chain combines TRBV2 with TRBJ2-7; the D gene is possibly TRBD2 (6 bases). The sequenced sample consisted of PBMCs or T cells enriched from blood (not recorded which). The CDR3 coding sequence is TGTGCCAGCAGTGAAGCGCGGGGCTCTCGGCAGTACTTC. Translated, it gives CASSEARGSRQYF.